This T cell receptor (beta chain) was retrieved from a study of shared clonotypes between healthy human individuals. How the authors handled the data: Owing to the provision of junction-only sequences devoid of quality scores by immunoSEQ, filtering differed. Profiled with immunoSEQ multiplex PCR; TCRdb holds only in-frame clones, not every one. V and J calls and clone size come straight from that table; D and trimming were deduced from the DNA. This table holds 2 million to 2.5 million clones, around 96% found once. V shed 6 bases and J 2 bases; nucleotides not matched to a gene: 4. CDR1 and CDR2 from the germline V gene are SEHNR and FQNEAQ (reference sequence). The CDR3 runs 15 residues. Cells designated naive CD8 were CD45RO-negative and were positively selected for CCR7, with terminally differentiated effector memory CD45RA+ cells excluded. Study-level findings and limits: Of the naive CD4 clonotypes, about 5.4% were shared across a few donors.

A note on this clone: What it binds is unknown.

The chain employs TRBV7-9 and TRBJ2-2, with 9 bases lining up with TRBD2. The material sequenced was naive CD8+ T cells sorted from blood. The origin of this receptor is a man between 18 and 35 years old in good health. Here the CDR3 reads CASRPGTSNTGELFF. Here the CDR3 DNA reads TGTGCCAGCAGACCCGGGACTAGCAACACCGGGGAGCTGTTTTTT.